The clone carrying this T cell receptor beta chain showed up just once. Its specificity is not known. Naivety among CD8 cells was defined by CD45RO negativity and positive CCR7 selection, thereby excluding terminally differentiated effector memory CD45RA+ cells. The healthy adult donors were HIV-negative and reported no recent acute infections or vaccinations. This entry is derived from a study of shared clonotypes between healthy human individuals. Findings and limits, study-wide: A reduction in generation probabilities was seen for non-shared clonotypes relative to those shared by all four donors. Naive subsets, compared against memory subsets, generally had larger estimated richness values.

Profiling relied on immunoSEQ multiplex PCR, and the TCRdb table lists in-frame clones only, not all of them. The profile shows about 700,000 clones, approximately 90% of them singletons. CDR3 length: 15 residues. J gave up 4 bases and V 2 bases, and 2 bases lay outside the gene matches. Germline CDR1 and CDR2: MNHEY and SMNVEV (reference sequence). The rearrangement joins TRBV27 to TRBJ1-5, with 10 bases aligning to TRBD1. The sequenced sample was naive CD8+ T cells sorted from blood. The source is a man aged 25 to 40 in good health. CDR3 protein: CASSLGTGVNQPQHF. In DNA form, the CDR3 reads TGTGCCAGCAGTTTAGGGACAGGGGTAAATCAGCCCCAGCATTTT.